The clone carrying this T cell receptor beta chain has more than one count but fewer than ten. This entry comes from a study of blood T cell repertoires in COVID-19. Study-wide background: PBMCs, B-cell-depleted T cells, or T cells provided the cDNA or gDNA that made up the material.

V gave up 3 bases and J gave up 4 bases; unmatched junction bases: 8. The CDR3 contains 16 residues. Germline CDR1 reads MGHRA; CDR2 reads YSYEKL. Here immunoSEQ multiplex PCR was the method, and the copy in TCRdb shows in-frame clones only, minus some. The table includes 55,000 to 85,000 clones, 73% detected once. The TCR sequence derives from a man in his 60s with acute or convalescent COVID-19. Specimen: peripheral blood. V usage is TRBV4-1 and J usage is TRBJ2-3; TRBD2 aligns across 9 bases. The CDR3: CASSQAGGERADTQYF. The CDR3 coding sequence is TGCGCCAGCAGCCAGGCGGGGGGGGAACGTGCAGATACGCAGTATTTT.